This record concerns one T cell receptor (beta chain) sequence. Its cognate antigen is unknown. A patient was excluded if there was uncontrolled infection, other autoimmune disease, pregnancy or lactation. The CDR3 has 17 amino acids. CDR1 is SGHTA, CDR2 FQGNSA, per germline. The ends were cut back, 5 bases at V and 1 base at J, with 19 bases in the middle. Regions amplified from RNA transcripts were the TCR beta CDR3 regions. HTBI primers were employed in a first-round RT-PCR of the TCR CDR3. One entry per CDR3 protein results from TCRdb running MiXCR on the multiplex PCR reads. The table has roughly 580,000 distinct CDR3 sequences, about half seen once. This entry is derived from a study of T cells in Graves' hyperthyroidism and ophthalmopathy. Broader study findings: It was a median about 7.1 months before onset that the model predicted ophthalmopathy.

The rearrangement links TRBV7-2 to TRBJ2-3, with a tentative D call TRBD1 (5 bases). The receptor comes from a woman aged 18-30 years with Graves' hyperthyroidism. Sequencing input: peripheral blood or thyroid tissue (not recorded which). CDR3 nucleotides: TGTGCCAGCAGCGTAACCCCGACAGTGTTTGGCACAGATACGCAGTATTTT. The encoded protein is CASSVTPTVFGTDTQYF.